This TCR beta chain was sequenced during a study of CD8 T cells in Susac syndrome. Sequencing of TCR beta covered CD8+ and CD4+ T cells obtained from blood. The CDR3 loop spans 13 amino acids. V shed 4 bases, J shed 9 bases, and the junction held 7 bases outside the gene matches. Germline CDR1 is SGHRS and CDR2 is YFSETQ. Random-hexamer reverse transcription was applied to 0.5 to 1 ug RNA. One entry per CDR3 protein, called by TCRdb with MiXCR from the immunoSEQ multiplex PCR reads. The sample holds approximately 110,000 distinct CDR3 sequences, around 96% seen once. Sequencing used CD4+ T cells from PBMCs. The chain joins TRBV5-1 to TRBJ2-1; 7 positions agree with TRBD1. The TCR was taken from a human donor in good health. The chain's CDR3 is CASSPQGVGEQFF. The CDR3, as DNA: TGCGCCAGCAGCCCTCAGGGGGTAGGTGAGCAGTTCTTC. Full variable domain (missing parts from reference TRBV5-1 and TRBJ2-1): KAGVTQTPRYLIKTRGQQVTLSCSPISGHRSVSWYQQTPGQGLQFLFEYFSETQRNKGNFPGRFSGRQFSNSRSEMNVSTLELGDSALYLCASSPQGVGEQFFGPGTRLTVL.